Listed below are T cell receptor beta chains from one sample, sequenced in a study of graft-versus-host responses after intestinal transplantation. TCRdb's table, derived via immunoSEQ multiplex PCR, lists solely in-frame clones and lacks some. Counted here are fewer than 75,000 clones, around nine tenths occurring once; the ten biggest clones make up roughly 1.7%. The material sequenced was PBMCs, taken 26 days after transplant. These receptors all stem from a human patient who received an intestinal transplant, so some T cells may come from the graft donor. Both conserved end residues are part of each CDR3. The order of the fields is D gene, clone size, J gene, V gene, CDR3 DNA, CDR3 protein. A D gene is named only where the DNA matches it firmly. Clone size is shown for a subset of rows, as once, few, many or a class of expanded clone.

TRBD1 | . | TRBJ1-5 | TRBV30 | TGTGCCTGGAGTGCGGGGACAGGGGGCTTCGGCAATCAGCCCCAGCATTTT | CAWSAGTGGFGNQPQHF
. | . | TRBJ2-7 | TRBV6-1 | TGTGCCAGCAGTGCGCCGGGGGTGGAGCAGTACTTC | CASSAPGVEQYF
. | . | TRBJ1-1 | TRBV7-9 | TGTGCCAGCAGCTTAGACAGACGGAACACTGAAGCTTTCTTT | CASSLDRRNTEAFF
TRBD2 | . | TRBJ2-4 | TRBV9 | TGTGCCAGCAGCCCTGGTTCGGGGAGGGAAAACATTCAGTACTTC | CASSPGSGRENIQYF
. | . | TRBJ1-5 | TRBV13 | TGTGCCAGCAGCTTCCCAGGCACCAATCAGCCCCAGCATTTT | CASSFPGTNQPQHF
TRBD1 | . | TRBJ1-5 | TRBV28 | TGTGCCAGCAGTTTTCTGGACAGGAGGGTAAAGGGCAGCAATCAGCCCCAGCATTTT | CASSFLDRRVKGSNQPQHF
. | . | TRBJ1-2 | TRBV2 | TGTGCCAGCAGTGATTTCTACGGGTCCTATGGCTACACCTTC | CASSDFYGSYGYTF
TRBD2 | . | TRBJ2-3 | TRBV9 | TGTGCCACCCATGAGGCGGGGGGCCCCCCCGGTTCGCAGTATTTT | CATHEAGGPPGSQYF
TRBD2 | . | TRBJ2-7 | TRBV6-5 | TGTGCCAGCAGTCAGACTAGCGGGAGAAGCGAGCAGTACTTC | CASSQTSGRSEQYF
TRBD2 | . | TRBJ2-1 | TRBV27 | TGTGCCAGCAGTGACACTAGCGTTTACAATGAGCAGTTCTTC | CASSDTSVYNEQFF
TRBD1 | . | TRBJ2-4 | TRBV7-9 | TGTGCCAGCAGACAAGACAGGGGAAACATTCAGTACTTC | CASRQDRGNIQYF
. | . | TRBJ1-1 | TRBV2 | TGTGCCAGCAGTGTTCAGGGTGAAGCTTTCTTT | CASSVQGEAFF
. | once | TRBJ1-1 | TRBV10-3 | TGTGCCATCAGTGGGACAGCGAACACTGAAGCTTTCTTT | CAISGTANTEAFF
TRBD1 | . | TRBJ1-1 | TRBV6-6 | TGTGCCAGCAGACCTGGACAGGTCCTTGAAGCTTTCTTT | CASRPGQVLEAFF
TRBD1 | . | TRBJ1-5 | TRBV2 | TGTGCCAGCAGCGAAACGCACGGCCGGGGACAGGGCTTGGGCAATCAGCCCCAGCATTTT | CASSETHGRGQGLGNQPQHF